This entry concerns a single T cell receptor (beta chain). Its binding antigen is unknown. Base qualities are not provided; no much larger clone lies one nucleotide away. CDR1 and CDR2, per the germline V gene, are KGHSH and LQKENI. The CDR3 spans 12 residues, from the cysteine through the phenylalanine. This entry keeps only the CDR3 DNA: 36 bases, framed from base 1. The V end loses 3 bases and the J end loses 0 bases, and a stretch of 3 bases separates them. To be included, a participant needed at least one PBMC sample from before ART initiation plus at least two post-ART samples. Treatment was received in the United States of America by all participants with HIV. Before DNA extraction, cryopreserved samples of about 0.95-10 million PBMC were thawed and washed. At the time of the earliest PBMC sample for each participant with HIV, ages ranged from roughly 23 to 55 years. Per participant, PBMC samples came from 1-4 timepoints prior to ART initiation and 2-8 timepoints following ART initiation, for a median of 7 samples. For every participant, serial HIV viral load, CD4+ T-cell count, ART history and demographic data were obtained. Genomic DNA was extracted from unsorted PBMC with a Qiagen kit on a QIAcube, with processing performed in batches of 12 samples.

This sample is part of a study of long-term antiretroviral therapy in people with HIV (dated by TCRdb to between 2020 and 2023). A note on the overall study: The earliest samples were collected approximately a decade before the 2015 WHO recommendation for immediate ART, a period when ART was typically delayed until CD4 counts fell. No cross-contamination during QIAcube processing turned up in test extractions that ran a monoclonal T-cell line alongside more than 30 polyclonal samples. Of the approximately 30 participants with HIV, approximately twelve were female. From fewer than 35 adults with confirmed HIV infection, the cohort provided 192 cryopreserved PBMC samples, gathered serially across a mean of about six years (range 1-12). This retrospective serial study examined whether starting ART and sustained HIV suppression were associated with changes in the composition and diversity of the TRB repertoire in peripheral blood.

The immunoSEQ hsTCRB v3.0 assay was used at survey level resolution to sequence the TRB variable region. A depth of roughly 35,000-55,000 T-cell genomes per sample was targeted for TRB sequencing. TRB libraries were pooled and sequenced on an Illumina MiSeq using a v3 150-cycle kit. The authors processed their data as follows. Analysis of repertoires was carried out in R inside a reproducible Nextflow workflow spanning QC, data transformation and analysis. LymphoSeq2, an R package for exploring AIRR-Seq data, was used to implement custom analyses. A handful of samples that yielded fewer than 5000 total TRB sequences were excluded, so that approximately 200 HIV repertoires were analyzed. Among the approximately 200 retained HIV repertoires, 55 to 60 were collected before ART initiation and 129 were collected after ART initiation. Repertoires were downsampled to 5000 TRB nucleotide sequences, and summary statistics were averaged over 100 downsampling iterations. The analysis kept only TRB sequences whose CDR3 regions were at least seven amino acids long. Two measures captured diversity: a Shannon entropy-derived clonality score and the Gini coefficient. In repertoire networks, the top 5000 CDR3 amino acid sequences were linked whenever an edit distance of one separated two sequences. Antigen specificity groups and MHC restriction were predicted for TRB CDR3 amino acid sequences with GLIPH2. To flag known associations with CMV, EBV, HIV or tissue antigens, CDR3 amino acid sequences were compared against VDJdb and McPAS-TCR. Pre-ART, post-ART and control groups were compared with Wilcoxon signed-rank tests and Holm-Bonferroni correction. Sourced from immuneACCESS, this table was stored by TCRdb with only in-frame sequences that have V and J called. A share of the clones is absent; for the studies checked, an unresolved V gene accounts for under half, and the remainder has no known explanation. V and J calls and clone size come straight from that table; D and trimming were deduced from the DNA. For this sample there are nearly 50,000 clones; about 88% appear just once. The ten largest clones capture under 3% of the sample.

Paper-wide results and their limitations: Inferences about post-ART repertoire changes are limited because no data were available on ART adherence, viral resistance or therapy changes. The samples span the years 2004 to 2017, and the ART regimens used may be less effective than current regimens. Owing to limited PBMC availability, only the TCR beta chain was sequenced, without alpha chain pairing. Because cell numbers in pre-ART samples were limited, unsorted PBMC were profiled instead of sorted CD4+ and CD8+ T cells. HIV repertoires had narrower CDR3 length ranges than controls, and the network structure suggested an antigen-experienced repertoire that shifted only slightly toward naive after ART. A significant increase in TRB diversity was found to be associated with ART initiation, although TRB diversity was observed to remain significantly below that of transplant donor controls even after long-term ART. The repertoire was dominated across all time points by expanded TRB clones identified before ART initiation, although this dominance was seen to fluctuate and to decrease in many PLHIV after ART.

This TCR came from a woman under 30 with HIV. The sequence joins TRBV18 to TRBJ2-7, with no confidently assigned D gene. The input for sequencing was unsorted PBMCs, taken 0.8 years after starting antiretroviral therapy. The encoded CDR3 is CASSPNSYEQYF. The DNA is as follows: TGTGCCAGCTCACCTAACTCCTACGAGCAGTACTTC.